This TCR beta chain was retrieved from a study of T cells in tuberculosis (dated by TCRdb to 2016 to 2018). With regard to the full study: The study combined CD1B tetramers and high-throughput TCR immunosequencing to characterize T cells specific for the mycobacterial lipid antigen glucose monomycolate (GMM).

Because TCR-alpha and TCR-beta chains were sequenced unpaired, no information on chain pairing was available. TCR libraries were generated with the immunoSEQ multiplex PCR assay, using TCR-beta and/or TCR-alpha/delta assays for each sample. The Illumina high-throughput platform was used to sequence the amplified TCR libraries. As for the authors' bioinformatics: Clustering and dimensionality reduction were performed using pairwise TCRdist distances among GMM-specific receptors from ex vivo sorted or in vitro expanded T cells. Sequence motifs, defined by gene usage and CDR3 content, were tested for enrichment in tetramer-positive compared with tetramer-negative populations. What TCRdb holds here is the immuneACCESS table cut down to in-frame rearrangements. Part of the clones is not present; checked against another copy, under half of the missing clones reflect an unresolved V gene, and the others are unexplained. V and J calls plus clone size are reproduced from that table; the DNA served to infer D and trimming. Within this sample are about 59,000 clones, with 80% to 85% of them counted one time only. In total, the top ten clones hold about 13% of the sample.

PBMC were thawed, rested overnight, stained with GMM-loaded CD1B tetramer, a Live/Dead dye and anti-CD3, and then sorted on a FACS Aria II. C32 glucose monomycolate purified from Rhodococcus equi was loaded onto CD1B tetramers. Before cryopreservation, the PBMC used for tetramer sorting had been depleted of CD14-expressing monocytes as part of a separate study. From each donor, about 100,000 tetramer-negative cells were also sorted and analyzed side by side with the tetramer-positive cells. GMM-loaded CD1B tetramers were used to sort antigen-specific T cells from a handful of healthy South African adults. The research as a whole found: T cells that bind the CD1B-GMM tetramer with low affinity may not have been captured by the stringent sort gate.

A word on this clone: Base qualities are not at hand, and no much larger clone is one base apart.

This TCR came from an adult woman with latent tuberculosis. Sequencing input: CD1b-GMM tetramer-negative cells sorted from PBMCs. Explained via the paper, the cell subset or site label denotes: T cells not binding CD1B-GMM tetramer, sorted from same donor.

The DNA reads as follows: TGTGCCAGCAGCAAAAGCGGGTCTGGGGCCAACGTCCTGACTTTC. Its coded protein is CASSKSGSGANVLTF. The rearranged segments are TRBV6-6 and TRBJ2-6; a tentative D match to TRBD2 spans 6 bases. Including the terminal cysteine and phenylalanine, the CDR3 comprises 15 residues. Just the 45-base CDR3 DNA is kept, in frame starting at base 1. CDR1 and CDR2 were assigned from the germline V gene (reference sequence) as MNHNY and SVGAGI. V loses 6 bases of germline sequence and J loses 1 base, and the interval between the two ends is 10 bases.